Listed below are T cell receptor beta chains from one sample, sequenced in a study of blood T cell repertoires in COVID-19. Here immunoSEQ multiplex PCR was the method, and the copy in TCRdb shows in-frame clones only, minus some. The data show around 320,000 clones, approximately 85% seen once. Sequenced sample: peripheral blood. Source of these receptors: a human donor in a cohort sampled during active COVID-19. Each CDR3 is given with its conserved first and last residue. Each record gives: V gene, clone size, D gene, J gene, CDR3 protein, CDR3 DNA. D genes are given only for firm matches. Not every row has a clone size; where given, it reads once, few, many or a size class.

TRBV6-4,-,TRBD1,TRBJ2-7,CAKRQGIYNEQYF,TGTGCCAAACGACAGGGGATCTACAACGAGCAGTACTTC
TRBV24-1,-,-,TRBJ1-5,CATSAQGGNQPQHF,TGTGCCACCTCGGCACAGGGCGGGAATCAGCCCCAGCATTTT
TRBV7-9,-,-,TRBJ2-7,CASSLGASYEQYF,TGTGCCAGCAGCTTGGGGGCCTCCTACGAGCAGTACTTC
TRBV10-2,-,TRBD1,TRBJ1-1,CASSQGDTEAFF,TGCGCCAGCAGCCAGGGGGACACTGAAGCTTTCTTT
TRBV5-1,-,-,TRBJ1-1,CASHPDWGGKTEAFF,TGCGCCAGCCATCCGGATTGGGGAGGCAAGACTGAAGCTTTCTTT
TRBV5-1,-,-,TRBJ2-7,CASSPGTGVSYEQYF,TGCGCCAGCAGCCCCGGGACGGGGGTCTCCTACGAGCAGTACTTC
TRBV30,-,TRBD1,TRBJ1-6,CAWSGQGISPLHF,TGTGCCTGGAGTGGACAGGGCATATCACCCCTCCACTTT
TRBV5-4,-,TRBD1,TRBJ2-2,CASRHRTGRSGELFF,TGTGCCAGCAGACATCGGACAGGGCGGAGCGGGGAGCTGTTTTTT
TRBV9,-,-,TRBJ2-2,CASSVDGGATGELFF,TGTGCCAGCAGCGTAGATGGGGGGGCCACCGGGGAGCTGTTTTTT
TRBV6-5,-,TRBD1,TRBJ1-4,CASTERDSSNEKLFF,TGTGCCAGCACCGAACGGGACAGCAGTAATGAAAAACTGTTTTTT
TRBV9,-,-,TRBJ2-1,CASSVGTRSSSYNEQFF,TGTGCCAGCAGCGTAGGAACCAGATCCAGCTCCTACAATGAGCAGTTCTTC
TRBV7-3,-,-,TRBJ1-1,CASSSQGANTEAFF,TGTGCCAGCAGCTCACAGGGCGCGAACACTGAAGCTTTCTTT
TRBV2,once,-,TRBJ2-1,CASELSSYNEQFF,TGTGCCAGCGAGCTGAGCTCCTACAATGAGCAGTTCTTC
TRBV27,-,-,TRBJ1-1,CASSSSPYRQDRNTEAFF,TGTGCCAGCAGTTCCTCCCCATACCGACAGGATCGGAACACTGAAGCTTTCTTT
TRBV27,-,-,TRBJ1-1,CASSLLPGGLNTEAFF,TGTGCCAGCAGTTTATTGCCGGGAGGGCTGAACACTGAAGCTTTCTTT
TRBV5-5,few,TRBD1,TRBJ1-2,CASSLIGQDRDYGYTF,TGTGCCAGCAGCTTGATAGGTCAGGACAGGGACTATGGCTACACCTTC
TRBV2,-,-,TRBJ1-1,CASSDRVTEAFF,TGTGCCAGCAGTGACAGGGTCACTGAAGCTTTCTTT
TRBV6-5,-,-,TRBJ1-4,CASSYGGATNEKLFF,TGTGCCAGCAGTTATGGGGGGGCAACTAATGAAAAACTGTTTTTT
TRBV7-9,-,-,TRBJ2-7,CASSLADGEVDEQYF,TGTGCCAGCAGCTTAGCCGACGGGGAGGTTGACGAGCAGTACTTC
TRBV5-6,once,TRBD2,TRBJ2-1,CASSLRLAGGWYNEQFF,TGTGCCAGCAGCTTGAGGCTAGCGGGGGGATGGTACAATGAGCAGTTCTTC
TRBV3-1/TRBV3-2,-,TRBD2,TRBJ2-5,CASSSNPGGQETQYF,TGTGCCAGCAGCTCTAATCCGGGGGGCCAAGAGACCCAGTACTTC
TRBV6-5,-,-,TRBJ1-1,CASSYSEGMNTEAFF,TGTGCCAGCAGTTACTCGGAGGGAATGAACACTGAAGCTTTCTTT
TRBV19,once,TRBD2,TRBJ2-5,CASSISSGGAETQYF,TGTGCCAGTAGTATTTCTAGCGGGGGGGCAGAGACCCAGTACTTC
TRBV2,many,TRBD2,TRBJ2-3,CASTQKTSGTDTQYF,TGTGCCAGCACCCAAAAGACTAGCGGGACAGATACGCAGTATTTT
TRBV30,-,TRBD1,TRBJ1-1,CAWSVQGSTEAFF,TGTGCCTGGAGTGTACAGGGGAGCACTGAAGCTTTCTTT
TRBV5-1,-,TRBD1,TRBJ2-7,CASSPYRGDEQYF,TGCGCCAGCAGCCCCTACAGGGGAGACGAGCAGTACTTC
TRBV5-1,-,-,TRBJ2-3,CASAGTDTQYF,TGCGCCAGCGCGGGGACAGATACGCAGTATTTT
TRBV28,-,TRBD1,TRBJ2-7,CASSLHRGSYEQYF,TGTGCCAGCAGTTTACACAGGGGATCCTACGAGCAGTACTTC
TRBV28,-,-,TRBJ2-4,CASSPPRDAGIQYF,TGTGCCAGCAGTCCTCCCCGGGATGCCGGCATTCAGTACTTC
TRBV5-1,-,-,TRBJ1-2,CASSLSGVGYGYTF,TGCGCCAGCAGCTTGTCAGGGGTTGGCTATGGCTACACCTTC
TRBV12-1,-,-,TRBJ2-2,CASSFSGELFF,TGTGCCAGCAGCTTCAGCGGGGAGCTGTTTTTT
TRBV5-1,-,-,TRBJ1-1,CASSIRSGPGAGVRDTEAFF,TGCGCCAGCAGCATAAGAAGCGGTCCCGGTGCGGGGGTAAGGGACACTGAAGCTTTCTTT
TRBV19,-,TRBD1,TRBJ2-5,CASRGQGVQETQYF,TGTGCCAGTAGAGGACAGGGCGTCCAAGAGACCCAGTACTTC
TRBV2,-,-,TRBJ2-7,CASSDEGHLFDEQYF,TGTGCCAGCAGTGACGAGGGACATCTTTTCGACGAGCAGTACTTC
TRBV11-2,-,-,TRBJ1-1,CASSLVGFGDTEAFF,TGTGCCAGCAGCTTAGTCGGCTTCGGGGACACTGAAGCTTTCTTT
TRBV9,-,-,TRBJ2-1,CASSVGGGAPSYNEQFF,TGTGCCAGCAGCGTAGGAGGGGGGGCCCCTTCCTACAATGAGCAGTTCTTC
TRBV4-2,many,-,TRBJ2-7,CASSQGQGTYEQYF,TGTGCCAGCAGCCAGGGGCAGGGCACCTACGAGCAGTACTTC
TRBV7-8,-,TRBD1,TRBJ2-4,CASSQSGLQGDPSKNIQYF,TGTGCCAGCAGCCAAAGCGGCCTCCAGGGGGATCCTTCCAAAAACATTCAGTACTTC
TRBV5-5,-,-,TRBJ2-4,CASSGRGQSVAKNIQYF,TGTGCCAGCAGCGGCAGGGGTCAGTCCGTGGCCAAAAACATTCAGTACTTC
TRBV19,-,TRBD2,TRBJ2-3,CASSISLAGSTDTQYF,TGTGCCAGTAGTATCAGTTTAGCGGGGAGCACAGATACGCAGTATTTT
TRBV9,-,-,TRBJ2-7,CASSVATGRSRENEQYF,TGTGCCAGCAGCGTAGCTACGGGTAGAAGTCGAGAGAACGAGCAGTACTTC
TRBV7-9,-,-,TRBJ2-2,CASSLLTGKLTGELFF,TGTGCCAGCAGCTTGCTAACAGGGAAACTCACCGGGGAGCTGTTTTTT
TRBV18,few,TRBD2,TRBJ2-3,CASSPPGGGSTDTQYF,TGTGCCAGCTCACCACCGGGCGGGGGGAGCACAGATACGCAGTATTTT
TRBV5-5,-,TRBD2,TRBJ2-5,CASSRYPGAGGQETQYF,TGTGCCAGCAGCCGCTACCCTGGAGCGGGGGGACAAGAGACCCAGTACTTC
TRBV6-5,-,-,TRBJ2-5,CASSITLGGDETQYF,TGTGCCAGCAGTATCACTTTAGGGGGGGACGAGACCCAGTACTTC
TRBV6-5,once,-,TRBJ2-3,CASQPPGNTDTQYF,TGTGCCAGCCAACCGCCGGGGAACACAGATACGCAGTATTTT
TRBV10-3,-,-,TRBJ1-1,CAISVSQGSTEAFF,TGTGCCATCAGTGTATCTCAGGGGAGCACTGAAGCTTTCTTT
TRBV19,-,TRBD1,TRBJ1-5,CASSSPWTGGVQPQHF,TGTGCCAGTAGTAGCCCCTGGACAGGGGGCGTTCAGCCCCAGCATTTT
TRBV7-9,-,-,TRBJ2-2,CASSLINGGNTGELFF,TGTGCCAGCAGCTTAATAAACGGGGGGAACACCGGGGAGCTGTTTTTT
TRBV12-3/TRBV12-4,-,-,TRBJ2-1,CASTLTPQSEQFF,TGTGCCAGCACCCTGACTCCCCAGAGTGAGCAGTTCTTC
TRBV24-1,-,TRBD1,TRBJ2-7,CATSEPDRELSYEQYF,TGTGCCACCAGTGAGCCAGACAGGGAATTGAGCTACGAGCAGTACTTC
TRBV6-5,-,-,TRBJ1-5,CASSSNREGQPQHF,TGTGCCAGCAGTTCGAACAGGGAGGGGCAGCCCCAGCATTTT
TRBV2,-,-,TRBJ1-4,CASSPDGVEKLFF,TGTGCCAGCAGCCCGGACGGGGTTGAGAAACTGTTTTTT
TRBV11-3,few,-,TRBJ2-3,CASSLDSSTDTQYF,TGTGCCAGCAGCTTAGATTCTAGCACAGATACGCAGTATTTT
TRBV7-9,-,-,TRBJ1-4,CASSLMTRVTNEKLFF,TGTGCCAGCAGCTTAATGACTCGAGTAACTAATGAAAAACTGTTTTTT
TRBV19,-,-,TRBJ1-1,CASSSRGLWANTEAFF,TGTGCCAGTAGTTCAAGGGGGTTATGGGCGAACACTGAAGCTTTCTTT
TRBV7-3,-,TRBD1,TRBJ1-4,CASSERGRAGQLNEKLFF,TGTGCCAGCAGCGAACGAGGACGGGCGGGACAGCTTAATGAAAAACTGTTTTTT